This entry lists 10 T cell receptor beta chains sequenced from one sample in a study of HIV-infected patients and healthy controls. Alpha and beta constant-region primers primed reverse transcription of about 500 ng RNA. Using multiplexing indices, alpha and beta chain libraries were generated apart by chain-specific third strand synthesis. TCRdb ran MiXCR on the 5' RACE reads and lists one entry per CDR3 protein. The data show over 5,500 distinct CDR3 sequences, 7.4% seen once. Antiretroviral therapy had run roughly three months, about 14 weeks, before follow-up blood collection. All unsorted peripheral T cells were captured because whole blood was used without fractionation. The sequenced sample was blood, obtained during antiretroviral therapy. The receptors were gathered from an adult with HIV infection.

By proportion, this clonotype is medium-sized (0.01 to 0.1%). This rearrangement joins TRBV5-6 to TRBJ2-3; D is uncertain. Germline CDR1 SGHDT, CDR2 YYEEEE. The CDR3 is 15 amino acids. V was trimmed by 1 base and J by 4 bases, leaving 13 bases between them. DNA of the CDR3: TGTGCCAGCAGCTTGTGGGAAAGGTGGTCAGATACGCAGTATTTT. Its translation: CASSLWERWSDTQYF. The full variable domain, its missing parts supplied by reference TRBV5-6 and TRBJ2-3, is DAGVTQSPTHLIKTRGQQVTLRCSPKSGHDTVSWYQQALGQGPQFIFQYYEEEERQRGNFPDRFSGHQFPNYSSELNVNALLLGDSALYLCASSLWERWSDTQYFGPGTRLTVL.

This clonotype is categorized as medium-sized. The gene calls are TRBV7-9 and TRBJ2-1; 10 bases match TRBD2. CDR3 size: 19 residues. Germline-derived CDR1 and CDR2 are SEHNR and FQNEAQ (reference sequence). Trimming took 0 bases from V and 2 from J; bases not matched to a gene: 10. The CDR3 is CASSLADGVAGGTYNEQFF. DNA of the CDR3: TGTGCCAGCAGCTTAGCGGATGGGGTAGCGGGAGGTACCTACAATGAGCAGTTCTTC. Full variable domain (outside the CDR3, taken from reference TRBV7-9 and TRBJ2-1): DTGVSQNPRHKITKRGQNVTFRCDPISEHNRLYWYRQTLGQGPEFLTYFQNEAQLEKSRLLSDRFSAERPKGSFSTLEIQRTEQGDSAMYLCASSLADGVAGGTYNEQFFGPGTRLTVL.

This clonotype is judged medium-sized. The gene calls are TRBV19 and TRBJ2-2, with 9 nucleotides matching TRBD1. The CDR3 length is 15 residues. Trimming removed 6 bases from V and 5 bases from J; junction bases left unmatched: 7. Germline-derived CDR1 and CDR2 are LNHDA and SQIVND (reference sequence). This chain's CDR3 is CASRRDRVGTGELFF. CDR3 nucleotide sequence: TGTGCCAGTAGGCGGGACAGGGTCGGAACCGGGGAGCTGTTTTTT.

The chain joins TRBV4-1 to TRBJ2-3, with D tentatively TRBD1 (5 bases). V was clipped by 0 bases and J by 4 bases, with 17 bases between them. Germline lookup yields CDR1 MGHRA and CDR2 YSYEKL. The CDR3 sequence is 17 residues long. For the CDR3, the DNA is TGCGCCAGCAGCCAAGAAAGGGGCGGCTTCGGCGCAGATACGCAGTATTTT. Translated: CASSQERGGFGADTQYF.

This clonotype is termed medium-sized. The chain carries TRBV12-3 or TRBV12-4 and TRBJ1-5; D remains unclear. With 3 bases removed from V and 7 bases from J, the gap between germline ends came to 7 bases. The CDR3 extends over 12 amino acids. CDR3 in amino acids: CASSFSGQPQHF. The CDR3 coding sequence is TGTGCCAGCAGTTTTTCGGGACAGCCCCAGCATTTT.

This clonotype was picked up many times. This chain connects TRBV4-1 to TRBJ2-3; 12 bases are shared with TRBD2. The CDR3 is 19 residues long. Germline V lookup: CDR1 MGHRA, CDR2 YSYEKL. After removal of 3 bases from V and 0 bases from J, the junction contained 10 bases not matched to a gene. CDR3 coding DNA: TGCGCCAGCAGCCAGGAACTAGCGGGGGGCCACCCTAGCACAGATACGCAGTATTTT. Translated: CASSQELAGGHPSTDTQYF.

The sample holds a few counts of this clonotype. The CDR3: CASSLSAGLRSSYEQYF. The CDR3 coding sequence is TGTGCCAGCAGCCTAAGCGCAGGGCTAAGGAGCTCCTACGAGCAGTACTTC. The V gene is TRBV5-6, the J gene TRBJ2-7; perhaps TRBD1 as D (5 bases). The CDR3 covers 17 residues. With 4 bases removed from V and 0 bases from J, the gap between germline ends came to 20 bases. In germline, CDR1 is SGHDT, CDR2 YYEEEE.

This clonotype is judged medium-sized. The rearrangement joins TRBV27 to TRBJ2-5, with 10 bases that match TRBD2. The CDR3 has 15 amino acids. Germline V lookup: CDR1 MNHEY, CDR2 SMNVEV (reference sequence). With V trimmed by 6 bases and J by 2 bases, 6 bases remained unmatched. The CDR3 DNA is TGTGCCAGCAGAAGGCTAGCGGGGGAACAAGAGACCCAGTACTTC. This gives the protein CASRRLAGEQETQYF.

This clonotype was detected ten times or more. This rearrangement joins TRBV6-6 to TRBJ1-1, with 7 bases matching TRBD1. This CDR3 contains 17 residues. The V gene's germline CDR1 is MNHNY and CDR2 SVGAGI (reference sequence). V gave up 6 bases and J gave up 0 bases; unmatched junction bases: 13. The CDR3 is CASSAPGTAPLNTEAFF. The CDR3 DNA reads as TGTGCCAGCAGCGCCCCCGGGACAGCCCCCCTGAACACTGAAGCTTTCTTT.

This clonotype appeared many times. This rearrangement joins TRBV7-9 to TRBJ2-7; TRBD1 or TRBD2 may be the D gene (5 bases each). This CDR3 is built from 14 residues. Trimming pared 1 base from V and 3 bases from J, leaving 10 bases between. CDR1 is SEHNR and CDR2 is FQNEAQ in the germline V gene (reference sequence). For the CDR3, the DNA is TGTGCCAGCAGCTTAGTTGGGGGAGACTACGAGCAGTACTTC. Protein sequence: CASSLVGGDYEQYF.